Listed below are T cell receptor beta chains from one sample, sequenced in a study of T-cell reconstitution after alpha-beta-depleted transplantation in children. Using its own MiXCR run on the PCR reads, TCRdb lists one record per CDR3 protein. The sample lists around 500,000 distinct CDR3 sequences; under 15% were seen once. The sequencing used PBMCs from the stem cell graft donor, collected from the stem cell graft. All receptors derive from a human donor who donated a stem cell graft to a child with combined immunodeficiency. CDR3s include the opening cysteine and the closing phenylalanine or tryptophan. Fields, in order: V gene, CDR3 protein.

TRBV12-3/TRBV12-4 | CASSSTSIGAQYF
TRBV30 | CAWNYDRGSSYEQYF
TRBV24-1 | CATSDFGTFNEQFF
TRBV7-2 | CASSRLAGSSTGELFF
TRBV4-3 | CASSQEMADTQYF
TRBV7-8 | CASSSKREVLAKNIQYF
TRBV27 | CASSLSSEGAYGYTF
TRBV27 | CASSLDTFTDTQYF
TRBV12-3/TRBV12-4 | CASTTTVSYEQYF
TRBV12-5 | CASGRIGTKGQETQYF
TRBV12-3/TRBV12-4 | CASSLGGQGAYEQYF
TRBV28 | CASSRTGGEGTQYF
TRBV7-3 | CASSPRGTHTDTQYF
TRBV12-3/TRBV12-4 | CASSLDVWTVAKANEQFF
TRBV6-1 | CASRQQGAFTGELFF
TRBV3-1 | CASSGNAAGANVLTF
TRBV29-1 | CSARGLKDSYEQYF
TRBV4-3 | CASSQDGQRPIYEQYF
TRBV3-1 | CASSQDGLGAQYF
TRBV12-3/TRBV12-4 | CASSLGLWDTTYEQYF
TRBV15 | CATSKGRRGSSSGEAFF
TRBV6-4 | CASTKLIAGPNIPYSILDNEQFF
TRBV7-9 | CASSYGGQGYEQYF
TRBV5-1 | CASSWRETQYF
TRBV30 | CAWSDGGGTPLYEQYF
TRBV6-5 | CASSYFDEQFF
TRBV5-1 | CASARGIQETQYF
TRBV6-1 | CASTPGRAEDTGDEQFF
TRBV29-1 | CSAQTSGGNEQFF
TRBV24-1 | CATSGVDGVTDTQYF
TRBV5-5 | CASSKTGGETQYF
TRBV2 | CASSEAFVGVSNEQFF
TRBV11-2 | CASSRGGFTYNEQFF
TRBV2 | CASSFTGTGGNIQYF
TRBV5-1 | CASSLAGDLREKLFF
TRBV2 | CASTRTATDTQYF
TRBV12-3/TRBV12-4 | CASSLSEEKLFF
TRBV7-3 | CASSEGLAVGEQYF
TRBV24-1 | CATGQPNTGELFF
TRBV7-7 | CASSLDGKYSNQPQHF
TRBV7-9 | CASSALAFDSDEQFF
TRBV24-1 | CATSERRGETQYF
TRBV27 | CASRRLAGPYEQYF
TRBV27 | CASSWAGTGYTEAFF
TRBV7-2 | CASSKGMMRTDTQYF
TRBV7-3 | CASSSTGAEQFF